This T cell receptor beta chain derives from a study of T-cell reconstitution after alpha-beta-depleted transplantation in children. The germline gives CDR1 SNHLY, CDR2 FYNNEI. The CDR3 consists of 15 residues. Library preparation (for TCRbeta) was performed with unique molecular identifiers. TCRdb fed the PCR reads into MiXCR, producing one record per CDR3 protein. The sample contains approximately 500,000 distinct CDR3 sequences, approximately 10% of which appear only once. Study findings and constraints: Reports say that about two months after transplant, the alpha-beta T cells came out of several hundred graft clones that had expanded. Surviving recipient T cells and thymic progenitors underlay high day-60 TCRbeta diversity in some patients. Diversity and T-cell counts at one year after transplant derived mostly from new T cells.

Concerning this clonotype itself: Antigen unknown. With a much larger clone just one base away, this may be a read error.

The rearrangement uses TRBV2 and TRBJ2-1; 7 positions agree with TRBD1. The sequencing used PBMCs, collected before TCRalphabeta/CD19-depleted stem cell transplant. The receptor comes from a child aged 2 to 9 with inherited bone marrow failure, due to receive a stem cell transplant. The CDR3 DNA reads as TGTGCCAGCAGTGAAGGACAGGGAACCTACCATGAGCAGTTCTTC. It codes for CASSEGQGTYHEQFF.